The T cell receptor beta chain described here comes from a study of CD8 T cells in Susac syndrome (dated by TCRdb to between 2018 and 2021). Broadly, across the study: Repertoire sequencing was used to test whether CD8+ T cell activation and differentiation in Susac syndrome was antigen driven. What the authors observed across the whole study: The TCR sequencing and HLA analysis was acknowledged to have included a relatively small number of individuals.

Peripheral blood CD8+ and CD4+ T cells from healthy donors, Susac syndrome patients and multiple sclerosis patients were profiled by high-throughput TCR beta sequencing. Healthy donors were age- and sex-matched controls. Bulk CD8+ and CD4+ T cells were purified magnetically by negative isolation, whereas CD8+ TEMRA cells were enriched by FACS. Blood was collected in EDTA tubes and processed within 24 hours, with PBMCs isolated through density gradient centrifugation. PBMCs intended for TCR sequencing were frozen in liquid nitrogen and were later thawed in a 37 degrees C water bath. The sorted or isolated CD4+, CD8+ and CD8+ TEMRA cells reached a purity of at least 90%. Regarding this clonotype: There is no known antigen for this receptor. The sample holds no much larger clone one base away, and base qualities are not on file.

As encoded in the germline V gene (reference sequence), CDR1 is GTSNPN while CDR2 is SVGIG. From V the trimming removes 0 bases and from J it removes 7 bases, while the gene matches leave 7 bases of the junction unaccounted for. The CDR3 has 15 amino acids, counting the end cysteine and phenylalanine. Solely the CDR3 DNA is kept, with 45 bases framed from the first base. RNA was extracted using the RNeasy kit, and roughly 0.45 to 1 ug of the RNA was reverse transcribed with random hexamers. TCR beta CDR3 regions were amplified with the immunoSEQ multiplex PCR assay covering 54 Vbeta and 13 Jbeta segments. Bias from PCR amplification was corrected by using a synthetic template baseline for primer optimization and for computational correction. As for how the authors treated the data: Reads were annotated to V, D and J genes according to IMGT and were analyzed with immunoSEQ Analyzer, with only productive sequences retained. To calculate clonality, Shannon entropy was normalized by log2 of the number of productive unique sequences and then subtracted from one. Public and private clones were assessed among the 100 most prevalent clones of each patient and control. Clones were defined as Susac-specific if absent from the healthy and MS cohorts, from approximately 1,100 published viral clones and from other ImmuneACCESS disease sequences. TCRdb's own reprocessing of the public reads used fastp at Q25 and MiXCR and kept productive beta chains. Rows with one shared CDR3 protein collapse into an entry with the most common genes and DNA. The authors' filters were not applied to this entry. This sample has roughly 180,000 distinct CDR3 sequences in its table, and around 94% of those were observed once. The biggest ten clones account for over 0.12% of the sample.

This clonotype was sampled from a human donor in good health. The rearrangement joined TRBV30 to TRBJ2-7, with 12 middle bases fitting TRBD1. The specimen was CD4+ T cells from PBMCs. The nucleotide sequence is TGTGCCTGGAGTGTAGGGGGACAGGGGGCTGGAGAGCAGTACTTC. It translates to CAWSVGGQGAGEQYF.